The 4 T cell receptor beta chains presented below share a single source sample, sequenced in a study of CD4 T cells in relation to SARS-CoV-2 and coronaviruses. The table came from immunoSEQ multiplex PCR; TCRdb's copy has only in-frame clones and leaves some out. The sample includes around 16,000 clones, roughly four fifths of them seen just once. The unexposed donors gave CD4+ T cells in about 2010-2019, prior to COVID-19. The cells were cultured for about ten days before CD4+ T cells were isolated. These receptors lack a known antigen. Input material: CD4+ T cells from PBMCs, cultured in vitro. The receptors were gathered from a human donor in good health.

The chain recombines TRBV11-3 with TRBJ2-1; 7 bases align to TRBD2. The CDR3 has 16 amino acids. The germline CDR1 and CDR2 sequences are SGHNT and YENEEA. V lost 1 base to trimming and J lost 0 bases; unmatched junction nucleotides: 3. CDR3 sequence (DNA): TGTGCCAGCAGCTTAGGAGCGGGAACCTCCTACAATGAGCAGTTCTTC. It codes for CASSLGAGTSYNEQFF.

The chain recombines TRBV5-1 with TRBJ2-7; D is unclear. V was trimmed by 0 bases and J by 2 bases, leaving 9 bases between them. The CDR3 has 14 residues. CDR1 and CDR2 (germline): SGHRS, YFSETQ. DNA of the CDR3: TGCGCCAGCAGCTTGGCTGCTGGACCCTACGAGCAGTACTTC. It encodes CASSLAAGPYEQYF.

The gene calls are TRBV6-5 and TRBJ2-7; 7 positions match TRBD1. There are 15 residues in the CDR3. Trimming cost V 2 bases and J 5 bases; bases outside gene matches: 9. Germline V lookup: CDR1 MNHEY, CDR2 SVGAGI. Here the CDR3 reads CASSYHSGTVDEQYF. CDR3 in DNA: TGTGCCAGCAGTTACCACTCCGGGACAGTGGACGAGCAGTACTTC.

The DNA for the CDR3 is TGTGCCAGCTCACCACAGCCGGGTGCAGTGGGGCCCCAGCATTTT. It yields the protein CASSPQPGAVGPQHF. The rearrangement links TRBV18 to TRBJ1-5, with unresolved D. Germline assignment: CDR1 KGHSH and CDR2 LQKENI. The CDR3 covers 15 residues. With 1 base removed from V and 9 bases from J, the gap between germline ends came to 16 bases.